This TCR beta chain was sequenced for a study of blood T cell repertoires in COVID-19 (dated by TCRdb to 2020 to 2021). Regarding the study in general: Samples covering the acute and convalescent phases of COVID-19 were provided by collaborators in the United States, Italy and Spain. Where HLA class I and class II types were available, the types were taken from metadata supplied by the sample provider, not from assay-based typing. Subjects who had been exposed to COVID-19, were actively infected with it, or had recovered from it provided the deeply sampled blood TCRbeta repertoires that made up the dataset. Samples were obtained from the ongoing ImmuneRACE study (first 160 participants) and from some 1,200 subjects provided by 6 global collaborators. The material from the prospective study consisted of cDNA or gDNA derived from T cells, B-cell-depleted T cells, or PBMCs. Nearly every sample came with metadata listing a de-identified subject ID, COVID-19 status, age in years and sex. The repertoires were released in a freely available public database meant as a resource for research on the immune response to SARS-CoV-2.

Whole blood was collected in K2EDTA tubes by collaborating institutions according to the institutions' own protocols. Collaborator samples were shipped for TCRbeta analysis as frozen whole blood, isolated PBMCs, or DNA extracted from either sample type. General study outcomes and caveats: How much clinical and demographic metadata was included differed by source and by participant, and the metadata was provided uncurated.

V loses 5 bases, J loses 2 bases, and the germline ends lie 16 bases apart. Via the germline V gene, CDR1 is SGHTA and CDR2 FQGNSA. From its cysteine to its phenylalanine, the CDR3 spans 16 amino acids. The DNA shown is the 48-base CDR3, in frame from base 1. In the case of this clone: Its antigen has not been determined. Base quality data are lacking; no much larger clone is found one base away.

TCRbeta CDR3 regions were amplified from genomic DNA by means of the immunoSEQ Assay, a bias-controlled multiplex PCR. As for how the authors treated the data: The number of nucleated cells in each sample was estimated by amplification of reference gene primers within the assay. To quantify the absolute abundance of each unique TCRbeta CDR3 rearrangement, sequence reads were collapsed and filtered. For each sample, productive Simpson clonality was calculated by taking the square root of Simpson's diversity index across productive rearrangements. TCRdb retrieved this table from immuneACCESS and kept in-frame rearrangements only. Not all clones are present; in checked studies, unresolved V genes account for under half, and no reason is known for the remainder. The V and J calls and clone size come from that table; D and trimming were worked out from the DNA. For this sample there are 150,000 to 200,000 clones; 80% to 85% appear just once. Roughly 10% of the sample rests with the top ten.

The sequence came from a man aged 70 or older with active or convalescent COVID-19. Recombination connected TRBV7-2 to TRBJ2-1; possibly the D gene is TRBD2, per 6 matching bases. Sequenced sample: peripheral blood. In nucleotide form, the sequence is TGTGCCAGCAGCGTGATTGCGGGGTCGGCCTACAATGAGCAGTTCTTC. Its translation is CASSVIAGSAYNEQFF. Joined to the reference TRBV7-2 and TRBJ2-1 proteins, this CDR3 gives the full variable domain: GAGVSQSPSNKVTEKGKDVELRCDPISGHTALYWYRQSLGQGLEFLIYFQGNSAPDKSGLPSDRFSAERTGGSVSTLTIQRTQQEDSAVYLCASSVIAGSAYNEQFFGPGTRLTVL.